One and the same sample provided the 20 T cell receptor beta chains below, sequenced in a study of T cells after yellow fever vaccination. TCRdb redid the calling of the 5' RACE reads with MiXCR, one entry per CDR3 protein. Of 340,000 or so distinct CDR3 sequences in the sample, around 13% were seen once. This material consisted of CD4+ T cells sorted from PBMCs, taken 15 days after the yellow fever booster vaccination. The source is a young man who received the YFV17D yellow fever vaccine.

There are a few counts of this clonotype. This sequence joins TRBV24-1 and TRBJ2-5, with 8 bases fitting TRBD1. Germline trimming cut 3 bases from V and 4 bases from J; bases unmatched to any gene: 6. Looked up from germline, CDR1 is KGHDR and CDR2 is SFDVKD. The CDR3 extends over 15 amino acids. The CDR3 coding sequence is TGTGCCACCAGTGATCCCGCCGGGACAGGAGAGACCCAGTACTTC. Amino acids: CATSDPAGTGETQYF.

There are a few counts of this clonotype. This chain joins TRBV2 and TRBJ1-1, with D hard to call. Germline V gene lookup returns CDR1 SNHLY and CDR2 FYNNEI. This CDR3 spans 14 amino acids. Trimming removed 3 bases from V and 4 bases from J, with 12 bases in between. CDR3 loop: CASSEGFGSTEAFF. DNA of the CDR3: TGTGCCAGCAGTGAGGGGTTCGGGAGCACTGAAGCTTTCTTT. Full variable domain (outside the CDR3, taken from reference TRBV2 and TRBJ1-1): EPEVTQTPSHQVTQMGQEVILRCVPISNHLYFYWYRQILGQKVEFLVSFYNNEISEKSEIFDDQFSVERPDGSNFTLKIRSTKLEDSAMYFCASSEGFGSTEAFFGQGTRLTVV.

This rearrangement joins TRBV5-1 to TRBJ2-2; the D gene is possibly TRBD1 (6 bases). CDR1 and CDR2 from the germline V gene are SGHRS and YFSETQ. The V end was cut by 4 bases, the J end by 0 bases, with 13 bases between. This CDR3 comprises 16 residues. CDR3 amino acids: CASSRTGFANTGELFF. In DNA form, the CDR3 reads TGCGCCAGCAGCAGAACAGGGTTCGCGAACACCGGGGAGCTGTTTTTT.

Only a few counts were recorded for this clonotype. This chain links TRBV7-2 with TRBJ2-5; D is unclear. Trimming stripped 3 bases from V and 0 bases from J, with 5 bases between. Germline V lookup: CDR1 SGHTA, CDR2 FQGNSA. The CDR3 length is 13 residues. CDR3 nucleotide sequence: TGTGCCAGCAGCTTTACCTACCAAGAGACCCAGTACTTC. Translating gives CASSFTYQETQYF. The variable domain in full, completed from reference TRBV7-2 and TRBJ2-5, reads GAGVSQSPSNKVTEKGKDVELRCDPISGHTALYWYRQSLGQGLEFLIYFQGNSAPDKSGLPSDRFSAERTGGSVSTLTIQRTQQEDSAVYLCASSFTYQETQYFGPGTRLLVL.

Only a few counts were recorded for this clonotype. The rearrangement uses TRBV7-2 and TRBJ2-2; a weak D match, TRBD2 (6 bases). Trimming removed 6 bases at V and 6 bases at J, with 17 bases between. The V gene's germline CDR1 is SGHTA and CDR2 FQGNSA. This CDR3 comprises 15 residues. CDR3 coding DNA: TGTGCCAGCAGACAGGCGGGGACCGGGGCCGGGGAGCTGTTTTTT. Amino acid sequence: CASRQAGTGAGELFF.

This clonotype was seen a few times. The chain couples TRBV7-9 to TRBJ1-6; no firm D call. This CDR3 is built from 15 residues. In germline, CDR1 is SEHNR, CDR2 FQNEAQ (reference sequence). Between the trimmed V and J ends, which lost 1 base and 8 bases, there was a span of 12 bases. The CDR3 nucleotides read TGTGCCAGCAGCTTAGAAAGTGGGGAGTATTCACCCCTCCACTTT. Amino acids: CASSLESGEYSPLHF. The complete variable domain, with remaining parts taken from reference TRBV7-9 and TRBJ1-6, reads DTGVSQNPRHKITKRGQNVTFRCDPISEHNRLYWYRQTLGQGPEFLTYFQNEAQLEKSRLLSDRFSAERPKGSFSTLEIQRTEQGDSAMYLCASSLESGEYSPLHFGNGTRLTVT.

This sequence joins TRBV12-3 or TRBV12-4 and TRBJ2-4; the D is unclear. The CDR3 runs 15 residues. Between the trimmed V and J ends, which lost 2 bases and 5 bases, there was a span of 13 bases. CDR3 DNA: TGTGCCAGCAGTTTATGGACCTCAGGTGAAAACATTCAGTACTTC. This gives the protein CASSLWTSGENIQYF.

This clonotype was counted only a few times. The chain recombines TRBV7-2 with TRBJ1-5; a weak D match, TRBD1 (6 bases). CDR3 length equals 15 residues. Trimming took off 5 bases at V and 5 bases at J, with 16 bases between the two ends. Germline lookup yields CDR1 SGHTA and CDR2 FQGNSA. The CDR3 spells CASSESRGWDQPQHF. The CDR3 DNA is TGTGCCAGCAGCGAATCGAGGGGGTGGGATCAGCCCCAGCATTTT.

This clonotype was observed once. V usage is TRBV6-6 and J usage is TRBJ1-5, with 10 positions matching TRBD1. This CDR3 contains 15 residues. Germline CDR1 and CDR2: MNHNY and SVGAGI (reference sequence). J gave up 6 bases and V 10 bases, and 12 bases lay outside the gene matches. The CDR3 DNA follows: TGTGCCACTATACCGGGACAGGGGACGCGTCAGCCCCAGCATTTT. It codes for CATIPGQGTRQPQHF.

This chain uses TRBV15 with TRBJ1-5; D unclear. Germline CDR1 reads LNHNV; CDR2 reads YYDKDF (reference sequence). Between the trimmed V and J ends, which lost 5 bases and 2 bases, there was a span of 10 bases. The CDR3 is 14 amino acids. CDR3 nucleotide sequence: TGTGCCACCAGCTGGGGAAGGGGCAATCAGCCCCAGCATTTT. This sequence encodes CATSWGRGNQPQHF.

V usage is TRBV6-1 and J usage is TRBJ2-2; the D gene is possibly TRBD2 (6 bases). Trimming removed 3 bases from V and 3 bases from J, with 11 bases in between. Per the germline V gene, CDR1 is MNHNS and CDR2 is SASEGT. CDR3 size: 15 residues. The CDR3 nucleotides read TGTGCCAGCAGTGATAGGGACTGGGACACCGGGGAGCTGTTTTTT. Protein product: CASSDRDWDTGELFF.

This clonotype occurred a few times. The rearrangement uses TRBV5-1 and TRBJ2-3; no clear D gene. Germline CDR1 and CDR2: SGHRS and YFSETQ. There are 13 residues in the CDR3. Trimming pared 4 bases from V and 2 bases from J, leaving 8 bases between. The CDR3 region has the DNA TGCGCCAGCAGCAAGGGCCTCACAGATACGCAGTATTTT. Its protein is CASSKGLTDTQYF.

This clonotype has at least ten counts. The rearrangement uses TRBV5-1 and TRBJ2-1; D is perhaps TRBD1 (5 bases). The CDR3 covers 13 residues. The germline CDR1 and CDR2 sequences are SGHRS and YFSETQ. V was shortened by 4 bases and J by 2 bases, with 7 bases between the two germline ends. CDR3 in DNA: TGCGCCAGCAGCCTGGACACCTACAATGAGCAGTTCTTC. Protein: CASSLDTYNEQFF.

The table lists this clonotype with a few counts. This chain links TRBV10-3 with TRBJ2-3; 8 bases agree with TRBD1. V lost 3 bases, J lost 6 bases, and 8 bases stayed unmatched. The CDR3 length is 15 residues. Germline CDR1 reads ENHRY; CDR2 reads SYGVKD. The CDR3 nucleotides read TGTGCCATCAGTGAATCAGGACAGGGCCTGGATACGCAGTATTTT. Its translation: CAISESGQGLDTQYF.

The chain links TRBV5-1 to TRBJ2-7, with D hard to call. Trimming took off 6 bases at V and 0 bases at J, with 13 bases between the two ends. Per germline, CDR1 SGHRS and CDR2 YFSETQ. The CDR3 totals 14 residues. CDR3 loop: CASTSDPNSYEQYF. CDR3 sequence (DNA): TGCGCCAGCACCTCAGATCCCAACTCCTACGAGCAGTACTTC.

V usage is TRBV2 and J usage is TRBJ2-7, with 7 bases that match TRBD1. With 5 bases clipped from V and 6 bases from J, the junction kept 7 bases outside the gene matches. This CDR3 region has 13 residues. Germline V CDR1 and CDR2: SNHLY, FYNNEI. The CDR3 loop reads CASSRDSFSEQYV. DNA of the CDR3: TGTGCCAGCAGTAGGGACAGTTTTAGCGAGCAGTACGTC.

The V and J genes are TRBV10-2 and TRBJ2-3; D is possibly TRBD2 (5 bases). The CDR3 runs 14 residues. V was clipped by 5 bases and J by 5 bases, with 14 bases between them. Germline-derived CDR1 and CDR2 are WSHSY and SAAADI. The CDR3 DNA reads TGCGCCAGCAGTTACGGACTCTCTGGAGATACGCAGTATTTT. Translated, it gives CASSYGLSGDTQYF.

CDR3 sequence reads: CASSLVAGVEAFF. In DNA, the CDR3 is TGCGCCAGCAGCTTGGTAGCCGGGGTTGAAGCTTTCTTT. V is TRBV5-1 and J is TRBJ1-1; D unclear. Germline V lookup: CDR1 SGHRS, CDR2 YFSETQ. The CDR3 is 13 residues long. V was pared by 0 bases and J by 7 bases, with 10 bases between.

In its sample, this clonotype was seen a few times. The chain carries TRBV7-9 and TRBJ2-1; the match to TRBD1 covers 9 bases. With 4 bases clipped from V and 7 bases from J, the junction kept 14 bases outside the gene matches. Germline assignment: CDR1 SEHNR and CDR2 FQNEAQ (reference sequence). The CDR3 is 17 amino acids. CDR3 amino acids: CASSYPTPGQGRNEQFF. CDR3 bases: TGTGCCAGCAGCTACCCTACTCCGGGACAGGGTAGGAATGAGCAGTTCTTC.

The chain recombines TRBV3-1 with TRBJ2-3; the D gene could be TRBD1 or TRBD2 (5 bases each). V was clipped by 1 base and J by 5 bases, with 13 bases between them. Germline lookup yields CDR1 LGHDT and CDR2 YNNKEL (reference sequence). The length of the CDR3 is 15 residues. The CDR3 region has the DNA TGTGCCAGCAGCCAAGGGGGGACGCCCGGAGATACGCAGTATTTT. It yields the protein CASSQGGTPGDTQYF.